This T cell receptor beta chain was obtained from a study of PD-L1 blockade in urothelial cancer. Study summary: Blood was tested 3 weeks (second dose) and 6 weeks into treatment. The median T cell count in blood samples was roughly 140,000.

Clones were read by immunoSEQ multiplex PCR, and TCRdb kept only the in-frame ones, dropping some. The table lists around 66,000 clones, 80% to 90% of them singletons, with 1.5% to 2% in the top ten. Points from the study as a whole: Tumor-associated clones in blood expanded more at 3 weeks in durable-benefit patients.

Time point denoted: pretreatment peripheral blood. Sampling of each patient yielded between 1 and 8 specimens, collected pretreatment and on-treatment. Germline CDR1 and CDR2: SGHNT and YENEEA. This CDR3 spans 14 amino acids. V lost 1 base and J lost 4, with 10 bases in between. On this clone itself: As yet, its antigen is unknown.

The V gene is TRBV11-3, the J gene TRBJ1-1; D is perhaps TRBD1 (5 bases). This clonotype was sampled from a man between 65 and 85 years old with urothelial cancer. The sample consisted of PBMCs, taken around atezolizumab (anti-PD-L1) treatment. The CDR3 sequence: CASSLVRGGTEAFF. CDR3 bases: TGTGCCAGCAGCTTAGTTAGGGGTGGCACTGAAGCTTTCTTT.